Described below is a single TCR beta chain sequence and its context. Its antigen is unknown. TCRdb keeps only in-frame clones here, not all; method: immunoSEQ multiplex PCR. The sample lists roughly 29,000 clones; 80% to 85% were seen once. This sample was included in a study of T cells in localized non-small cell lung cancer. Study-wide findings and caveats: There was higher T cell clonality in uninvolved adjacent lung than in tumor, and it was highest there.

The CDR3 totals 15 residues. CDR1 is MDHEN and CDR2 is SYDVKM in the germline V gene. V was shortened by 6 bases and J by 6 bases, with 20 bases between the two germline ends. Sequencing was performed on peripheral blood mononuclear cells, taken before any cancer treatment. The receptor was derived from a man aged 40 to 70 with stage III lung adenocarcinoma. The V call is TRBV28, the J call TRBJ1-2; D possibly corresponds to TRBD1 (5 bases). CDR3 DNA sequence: TGTGCCAGCAGCCGCTGGGGGGTTTACCGGGATGGCTACACCTTC. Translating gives CASSRWGVYRDGYTF.